This record covers a single T cell receptor beta chain. What it recognizes is unknown. cDNA molecules carried unique molecular identifiers, and template switching added a universal primer site. TCRdb re-called the 5' RACE reads with MiXCR, one entry per CDR3 protein. The sample includes 450,000 or so distinct CDR3 sequences, approximately 15% of them seen just once. This specimen belongs to a study of identical twins. Study results and caveats: Twins shared out-of-frame alpha sequences with excess low generation probability. Zero-insertion analyses could be partly confounded by invariant MAIT and iNKT cells.

The CDR3 runs 13 residues. V was cut by 4 bases and J by 4 bases, with 14 bases left in between. In germline, CDR1 is DFQATT, CDR2 SNEGSKA (reference sequence). This same sample was also taken into another study, of yellow fever vaccine responses in identical twins. That report notes: Twins showed a vaccine T cell response that reportedly seemed partly convergent, partly personalized.

The chain has TRBV20-1 and TRBJ2-7; D perhaps matches TRBD1 (6 bases). The TCR comes from a woman aged 18-29 years in good health. Input material: CD4+ T cells sorted from blood. In nucleotides, the CDR3 is TGCAGTGCTACCAGGGACAACTTATACGAGCAGTACTTC. This encodes CSATRDNLYEQYF.